These 11 T cell receptor beta chains were sequenced from one sample in a study of graft-versus-host responses after intestinal transplantation. For these receptors, no antigen is known. Method: immunoSEQ multiplex PCR; TCRdb's copy keeps in-frame clones and lacks some. The sample includes some 90,000 clones, 85% to 95% of them seen just once. Sequences were derived from unstimulated CD8+ T cells sorted from spleen or lymph node cells, sampled before transplant. Receptors originate from a human donor who was the organ donor for an intestinal transplant.

This clone was counted between two and nine times. The chain carries TRBV19 and TRBJ1-4; TRBD1 agrees at 9 bases. The CDR3 spans 16 residues. J gave up 6 bases and V 0 bases, and 5 bases lay outside the gene matches. From germline, CDR1 is LNHDA and CDR2 SQIVND (reference sequence). CDR3 DNA: TGTGCCAGTAGTATAGACGGGACAGGGAGTGATGAAAAACTGTTTTTT. It yields the protein CASSIDGTGSDEKLFF.

The chain joins TRBV19 to TRBJ2-3; D is ambiguous. The CDR3 has 11 amino acids. The V gene lost 10 bases and the J gene lost 2 bases, with 7 bases spanning the gap. In germline, CDR1 is LNHDA, CDR2 SQIVND (reference sequence). CDR3 DNA: TGTGCCACTTCTTTCACAGATACGCAGTATTTT. Its translation is CATSFTDTQYF.

The chain combines TRBV4-1 with TRBJ1-2; TRBD1 agrees at 9 bases. This CDR3 has 16 amino acids. CDR1 and CDR2 from the germline V gene are MGHRA and YSYEKL. V lost 4 bases, J lost 4 bases, and 10 bases stayed unmatched. This CDR3 reads CASSPSGQGIPYGYTF. CDR3 bases: TGCGCCAGCAGCCCCTCCGGACAGGGGATCCCCTATGGCTACACCTTC.

The V call is TRBV4-2, the J call TRBJ1-4; no firm D call. The V gene's germline CDR1 is LGHNA and CDR2 YNFKEQ. Deletions cut 2 bases from V and 8 bases from J, with 12 bases between. The length of the CDR3 is 14 residues. The CDR3 DNA reads TGTGCCAGCAGCCAATATAACGACGGGGAAAAACTGTTTTTT. Residues: CASSQYNDGEKLFF.

The gene calls are TRBV2 and TRBJ2-5; 12 bases agree with TRBD2. This CDR3 contains 17 residues. V lost 5 bases and J lost 1; bases outside the gene matches: 8. Germline CDR1 reads SNHLY; CDR2 reads FYNNEI. The CDR3 nucleotides read TGTGCCAGCAGTAGAAATAGACTAGCGGGAGCCCAAGAGACCCAGTACTTC. Translating gives CASSRNRLAGAQETQYF.

V gene TRBV27 combines with J gene TRBJ1-2; possibly TRBD1 for D (5 bases). The V gene lost 6 bases and the J gene lost 2 bases, with 13 bases spanning the gap. Germline V gene data show CDR1 as MNHEY and CDR2 as SMNVEV (reference sequence). The CDR3 loop spans 14 amino acids. DNA for the CDR3: TGTGCCAGCAGGGCCGGACGGACAAACTATGGCTACACCTTC. Translating gives CASRAGRTNYGYTF.

This chain connects TRBV9 to TRBJ1-6, with D possibly matching TRBD1 (6 bases). There are 15 residues in the CDR3. Trimming removed 2 bases from V and 5 bases from J, with 11 bases in between. Germline loops: CDR1 SGDLS, CDR2 YYNGEE. The CDR3, as DNA: TGTGCCAGCAGCGTCGGACAGAACAATAATTCACCCCTCCACTTT. Encoded protein: CASSVGQNNNSPLHF.

The rearrangement joins TRBV10-3 to TRBJ1-2; 9 bases map to TRBD1. CDR1 is ENHRY, CDR2 SYGVKD, per germline. The V and J ends lost 6 bases and 4 bases, in that order; junction bases with no gene match: 6. CDR3 length equals 14 residues. CDR3 residues: CAIRAGTGIYGYTF. The DNA for the CDR3 is TGTGCCATCAGGGCCGGGACAGGGATCTATGGCTACACCTTC.

The rearrangement uses TRBV4-1 and TRBJ2-1; D uncertain. CDR1 MGHRA and CDR2 YSYEKL come from the germline V gene. This CDR3 comprises 16 residues. The V end was cut by 4 bases, the J end by 5 bases, with 18 bases between. The CDR3 is CASSLNPRLRDNEQFF. CDR3 coding DNA: TGCGCCAGCAGCCTCAACCCCCGTTTGAGAGACAATGAGCAGTTCTTC.

J is TRBJ1-2 and V is TRBV9, with 8 bases that match TRBD1. Losses at the gene ends were 4 bases for V and 7 bases for J; bases not matched to a gene: 3. The CDR3 extends over 12 amino acids. From germline, CDR1 is SGDLS and CDR2 YYNGEE. The CDR3 loop reads CASSPGQGGYTF. The CDR3 coding sequence is TGTGCCAGCAGCCCCGGACAGGGTGGCTACACCTTC.

The V gene is TRBV4-3, the J gene TRBJ2-5; D might be TRBD2 (6 bases). This CDR3 has 14 amino acids. Per germline, CDR1 LGHNA and CDR2 YSLEER. V was clipped by 10 bases and J by 4 bases, with 19 bases between them. CDR3 coding DNA: TGCGCCATTCCTTTAACGGGGGTCGGAGAGACCCAGTACTTC. Encoded protein: CAIPLTGVGETQYF.